A selection of T cell receptor beta chains follows, all from one sample in a study of human T cells and chemical hapten exposure. TCRdb reprocessed the RACE reads with MiXCR, giving one entry per CDR3 protein. This table has about 300,000 distinct CDR3 sequences, around 5.5% appearing once. The specimen was whole blood, collected in connection with sensitization to the hapten diphenylcyclopropenone (DPC). The origin of the receptors is a woman aged 18 to 35 with alopecia areata. Some clones in this sample may be carry-over from other donors' samples. Each CDR3 is given with its conserved first and last residue. D genes are given only for firm matches. A row's size may be missing; if present it is once, few, many or a size class.

D | size | length | J | V | CDR3 | DNA
TRBD1 | . | 16 | TRBJ2-1 | TRBV28 | CGSSPLDRGTYNEQFF | TGTGGCAGCAGTCCATTGGACAGGGGTACCTACAATGAGCAGTTCTTC
. | many | 15 | TRBJ2-3 | TRBV3-1 | CASSQGPLPTDTQYF | TGTGCCAGCAGCCAAGGGCCCCTCCCCACAGATACGCAGTATTTT
. | . | 19 | TRBJ2-6 | TRBV10-3 | CATKTGDGTTYSGANVLTF | TGTGCCACGAAGACGGGCGACGGGACAACCTACTCTGGGGCCAACGTCCTGACTTTC
. | many | 12 | TRBJ1-1 | TRBV7-9 | CASSHKLTEAFF | TGTGCCAGCAGCCATAAACTCACTGAAGCTTTCTTT
. | many | 13 | TRBJ2-1 | TRBV9 | CASGPTLQGEQFF | TGTGCCAGCGGGCCGACGCTTCAGGGGGAGCAGTTCTTC
. | many | 20 | TRBJ1-6 | TRBV6-4 | CASSEVRPRADSRENSPLHF | TGTGCCAGCAGTGAAGTACGGCCCCGGGCGGACTCCCGGGAGAATTCACCCCTCCACTTT
TRBD2 | many | 17 | TRBJ2-2 | TRBV4-3 | CASSQDSGGAISGELFF | TGCGCCAGCAGCCAAGATAGCGGGGGGGCCATTTCCGGGGAGCTGTTTTTT
. | many | 13 | TRBJ2-1 | TRBV6-2/TRBV6-3 | CASSSRPLHEQFF | TGTGCCAGCAGTTCCCGACCCCTGCATGAGCAGTTCTTC
. | many | 15 | TRBJ1-1 | TRBV6-5 | CASSYSSLLGTEAFF | TGTGCCAGCAGTTACTCATCCCTCTTGGGCACTGAAGCTTTCTTT
TRBD2 | many | 14 | TRBJ2-3 | TRBV3-1 | CASSSSSGGSTQYF | TGTGCCAGCAGTTCTTCAAGCGGGGGGTCTACGCAGTATTTT
. | few | 15 | TRBJ2-3 | TRBV6-4 | CASAFRPGDTDTQYF | TGTGCCAGCGCATTCCGCCCGGGGGACACAGATACGCAGTATTTT
. | . | 16 | TRBJ2-5 | TRBV12-3/TRBV12-4 | CASSFYAAAKAETQYF | TGTGCCAGCAGTTTTTACGCTGCAGCGAAAGCAGAGACCCAGTACTTC
TRBD2 | once | 15 | TRBJ2-1 | TRBV10-3 | CAISEFNGGAAEQFF | TGTGCCATCAGTGAGTTTAACGGGGGGGCAGCTGAGCAGTTCTTC